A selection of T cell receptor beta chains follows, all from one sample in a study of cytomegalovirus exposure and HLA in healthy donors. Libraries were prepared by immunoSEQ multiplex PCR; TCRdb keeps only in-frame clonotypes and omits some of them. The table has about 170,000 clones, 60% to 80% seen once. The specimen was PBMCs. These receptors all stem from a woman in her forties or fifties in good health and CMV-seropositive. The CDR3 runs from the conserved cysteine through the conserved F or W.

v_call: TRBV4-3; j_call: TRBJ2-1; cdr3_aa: CASSQEALAKSGEQFF
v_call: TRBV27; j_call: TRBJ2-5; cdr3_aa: CASSLSYAGLARVTRETQYF
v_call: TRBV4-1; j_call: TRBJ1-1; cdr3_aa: CASSQGRGSTEAFF
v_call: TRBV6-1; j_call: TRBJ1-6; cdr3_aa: CASSDSTGGASYNSPLHF
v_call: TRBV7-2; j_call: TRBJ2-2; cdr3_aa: CASSLASRGTGAAGELFF
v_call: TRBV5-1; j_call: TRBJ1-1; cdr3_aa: CASSLGHSMNTEAFF
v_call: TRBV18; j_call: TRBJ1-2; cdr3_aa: CASSSPTGRDYTF
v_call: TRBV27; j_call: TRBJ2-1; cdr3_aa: CASSFWASGSYEQFF
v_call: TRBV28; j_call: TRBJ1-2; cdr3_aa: CASRGQGDNYGYTF
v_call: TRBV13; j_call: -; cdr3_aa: CASSFRRSSYEQYF
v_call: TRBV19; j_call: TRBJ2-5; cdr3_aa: CASSSGGIETQYF
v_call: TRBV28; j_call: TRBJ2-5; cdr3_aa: CASMRWETQYF
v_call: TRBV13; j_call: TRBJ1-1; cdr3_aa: CASSLGWGRPGDINTEAFF
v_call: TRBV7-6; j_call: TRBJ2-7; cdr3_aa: CASSPEGQGFYEQYF
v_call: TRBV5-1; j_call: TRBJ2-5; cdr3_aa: CASSLVGTGGGETQYF
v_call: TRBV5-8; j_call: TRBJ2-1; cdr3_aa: CASSLVILRGQFF
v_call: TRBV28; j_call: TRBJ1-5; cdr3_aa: CASTVLTGTSNQPQHF
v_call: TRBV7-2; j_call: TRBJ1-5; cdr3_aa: CASKPGQGNQPQHF
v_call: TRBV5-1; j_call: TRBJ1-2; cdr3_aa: CASSLTGRDIAF
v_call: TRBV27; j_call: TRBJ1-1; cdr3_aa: CASSQVPGPQGASEAFF
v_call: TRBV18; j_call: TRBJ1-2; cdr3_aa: CASSTSTGSGYTF
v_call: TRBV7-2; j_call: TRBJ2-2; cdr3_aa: CASSHGRGAGELFF
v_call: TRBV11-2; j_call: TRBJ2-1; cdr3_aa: CASSPRQGPQLDNEQFF
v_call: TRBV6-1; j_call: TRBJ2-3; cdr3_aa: CASSEVPLASYTDTQYF
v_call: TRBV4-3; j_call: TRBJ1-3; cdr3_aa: CASSQGTGKNTIYF
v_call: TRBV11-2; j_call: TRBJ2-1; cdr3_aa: CASTRERTGTNEQFF
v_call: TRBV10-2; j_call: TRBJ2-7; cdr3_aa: CASRAGGQSSYEQYF
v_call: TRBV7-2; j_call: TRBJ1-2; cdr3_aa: CASSLKLFLNMGYTF
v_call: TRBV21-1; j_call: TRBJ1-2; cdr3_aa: CASSKGGSSGGYTF
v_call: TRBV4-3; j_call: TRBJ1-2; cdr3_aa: CASSPKVAGPHYGYTF
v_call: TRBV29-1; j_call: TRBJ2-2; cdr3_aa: CSVEAAGPTNTGELFF
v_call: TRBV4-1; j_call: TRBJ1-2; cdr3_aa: CASSQEGGVSYYGYTF
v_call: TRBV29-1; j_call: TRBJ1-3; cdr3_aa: CSQCCYRNTIYF
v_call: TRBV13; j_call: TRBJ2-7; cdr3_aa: CASSGPGPSYEQYF
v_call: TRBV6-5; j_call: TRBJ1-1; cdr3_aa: CASRGVGLNTEAFF
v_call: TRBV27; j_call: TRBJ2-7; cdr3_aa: CASKDGLAGYEQYF
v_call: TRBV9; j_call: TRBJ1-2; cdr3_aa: CASSVGQTRTVAGYTF
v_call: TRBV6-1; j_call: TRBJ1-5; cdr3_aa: CASSAGETSNQPQHF
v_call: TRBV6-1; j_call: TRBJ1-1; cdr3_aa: CASSPTGYAEAFF
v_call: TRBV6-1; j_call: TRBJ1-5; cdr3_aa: CASSEGGGYQPQHF
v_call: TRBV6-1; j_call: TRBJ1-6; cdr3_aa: CASSTTGYSNSPLHF
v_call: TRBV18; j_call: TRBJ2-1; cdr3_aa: CASSPTGLEQFF
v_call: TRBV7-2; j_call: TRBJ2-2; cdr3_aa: CASRRLGTMRTGELFF
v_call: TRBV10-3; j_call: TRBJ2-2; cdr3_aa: CAISEPPGRGDTGELFF
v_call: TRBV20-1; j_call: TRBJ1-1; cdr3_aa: CSARGTAGAFF
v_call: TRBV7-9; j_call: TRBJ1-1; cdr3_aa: CASSLAARVNTEAFF
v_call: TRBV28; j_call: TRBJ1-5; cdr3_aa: CASSISQQGPNQPQHF
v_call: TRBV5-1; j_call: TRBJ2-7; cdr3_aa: CASSRGQGVYEQYF